This T cell receptor (beta chain) was captured by sequencing in a study of T cells in Graves' hyperthyroidism and ophthalmopathy. This clonotype showed up many times. This CDR3 spans 16 amino acids. J gave up 7 bases and V 0 bases, and 8 bases lay outside the gene matches. Germline CDR1 DFQATT, CDR2 SNEGSKA (reference sequence). It was RNA transcripts that yielded the amplified TCR beta CDR3 regions. A first-round RT-PCR of the TCR CDR3 used the HTBI primer set. TCRdb called the multiplex PCR reads again in MiXCR, with one record for every CDR3 protein. The sample yields around 520,000 distinct CDR3 sequences, approximately 15% seen once.

V is TRBV20-1 and J is TRBJ2-2, with 10 bases identical to TRBD1. The TCR originated in a woman aged 18 to 35 with Graves' hyperthyroidism. The sample taken for sequencing was blood. DNA for the CDR3: TGCAGTGCTAGAGATCAGGGGACAGGGGTGTTCGGGGAGCTGTTTTTT. This sequence encodes CSARDQGTGVFGELFF.